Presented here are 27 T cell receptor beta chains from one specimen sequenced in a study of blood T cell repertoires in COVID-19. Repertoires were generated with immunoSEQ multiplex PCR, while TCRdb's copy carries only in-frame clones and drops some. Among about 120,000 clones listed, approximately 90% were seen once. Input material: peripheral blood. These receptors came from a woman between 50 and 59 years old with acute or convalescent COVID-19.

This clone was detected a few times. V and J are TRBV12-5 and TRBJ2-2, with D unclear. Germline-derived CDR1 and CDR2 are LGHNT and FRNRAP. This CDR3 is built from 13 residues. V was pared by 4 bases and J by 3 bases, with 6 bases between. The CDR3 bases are TGTGCTAGTGGTTCTCGGTACACCGGGGAGCTGTTTTTT. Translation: CASGSRYTGELFF.

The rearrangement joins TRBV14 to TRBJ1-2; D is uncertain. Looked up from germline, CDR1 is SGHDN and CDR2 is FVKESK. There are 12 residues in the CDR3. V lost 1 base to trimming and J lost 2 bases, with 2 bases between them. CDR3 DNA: TGTGCCAGCAGCCAAGTAAACTATGGCTACACCTTC. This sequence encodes CASSQVNYGYTF.

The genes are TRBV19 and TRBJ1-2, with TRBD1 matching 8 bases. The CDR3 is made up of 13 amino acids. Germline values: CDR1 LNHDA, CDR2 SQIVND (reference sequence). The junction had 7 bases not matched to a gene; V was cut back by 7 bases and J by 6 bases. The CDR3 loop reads CASTIGQGHGYTF. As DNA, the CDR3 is TGTGCCAGTACCATAGGACAGGGACATGGCTACACCTTC.

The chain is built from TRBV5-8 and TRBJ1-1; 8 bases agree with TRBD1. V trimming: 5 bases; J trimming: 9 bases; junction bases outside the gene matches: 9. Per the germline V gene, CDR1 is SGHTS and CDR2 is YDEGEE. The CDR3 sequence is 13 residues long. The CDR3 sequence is CASRYPGTGKAFF. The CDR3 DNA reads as TGTGCCAGCAGATATCCCGGGACAGGAAAAGCTTTCTTT.

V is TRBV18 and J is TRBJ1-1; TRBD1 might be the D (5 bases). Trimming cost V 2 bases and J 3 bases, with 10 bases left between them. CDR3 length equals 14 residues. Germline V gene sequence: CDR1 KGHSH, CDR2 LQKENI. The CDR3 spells CASSPVGGYTEAFF. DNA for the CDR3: TGTGCCAGCTCACCAGTTGGGGGGTACACTGAAGCTTTCTTT.

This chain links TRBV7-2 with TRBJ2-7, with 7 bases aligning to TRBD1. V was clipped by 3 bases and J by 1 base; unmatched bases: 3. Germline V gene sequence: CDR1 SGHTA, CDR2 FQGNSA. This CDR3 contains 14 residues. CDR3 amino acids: CASSLGTASYEQYF. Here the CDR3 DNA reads TGTGCCAGCAGCTTGGGGACAGCGTCCTACGAGCAGTACTTC.

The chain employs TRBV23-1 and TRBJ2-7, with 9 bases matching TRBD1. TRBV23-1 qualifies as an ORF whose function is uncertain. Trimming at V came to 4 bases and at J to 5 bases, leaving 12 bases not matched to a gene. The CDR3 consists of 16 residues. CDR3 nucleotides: TGCGCCAGCAGTCTCCTTTGGACAGGGGATTCCCACGAGCAGTACTTC. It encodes CASSLLWTGDSHEQYF.

The CDR3 is CASSVQDRANSPLHF. The CDR3 nucleotides are TGTGCCAGTAGTGTACAGGACAGGGCTAATTCACCCCTCCACTTT. The V call is TRBV19, the J call TRBJ1-6, with TRBD1 matching 8 bases. The germline CDR1 and CDR2 sequences are LNHDA and SQIVND (reference sequence). The CDR3 spans 15 residues. V trimming: 5 bases; J trimming: 6 bases; junction bases outside the gene matches: 6.

This CDR3 is CASSVADRGHFLRNTIYF. Here the CDR3 DNA reads TGTGCCAGCAGCGTAGCGGACAGGGGCCATTTCCTTCGAAACACCATATATTTT. V and J are TRBV9 and TRBJ1-3, with TRBD1 identical over 9 bases. V lost 0 bases and J lost 5; bases outside the gene matches: 12. The CDR3 is made up of 18 amino acids. The germline gives CDR1 SGDLS, CDR2 YYNGEE. Full variable domain (remainder filled in from reference TRBV9 and TRBJ1-3): DSGVTQTPKHLITATGQRVTLRCSPRSGDLSVYWYQQSLDQGLQFLIQYYNGEERAKGNILERFSAQQFPDLHSELNLSSLELGDSALYFCASSVADRGHFLRNTIYFGEGSWLTVV.

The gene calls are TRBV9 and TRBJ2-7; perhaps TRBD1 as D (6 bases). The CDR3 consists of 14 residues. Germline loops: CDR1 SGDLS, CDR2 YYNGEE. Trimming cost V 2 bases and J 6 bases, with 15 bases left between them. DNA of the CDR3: TGTGCCAGCAGCGTCCGGGACACCCTCGCCGAGCAGTACTTC. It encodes CASSVRDTLAEQYF. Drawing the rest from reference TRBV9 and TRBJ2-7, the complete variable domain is DSGVTQTPKHLITATGQRVTLRCSPRSGDLSVYWYQQSLDQGLQFLIQYYNGEERAKGNILERFSAQQFPDLHSELNLSSLELGDSALYFCASSVRDTLAEQYFGPGTRLTVT.

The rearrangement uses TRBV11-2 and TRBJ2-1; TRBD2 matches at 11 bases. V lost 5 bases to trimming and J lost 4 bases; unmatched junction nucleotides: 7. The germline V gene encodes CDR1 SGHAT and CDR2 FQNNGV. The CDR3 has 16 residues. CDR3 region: CASSPTGTSGYNEQFF. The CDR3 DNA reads TGTGCCAGCAGCCCTACCGGGACTAGCGGATACAATGAGCAGTTCTTC.

This chain's CDR3 is CASSSRELVQETQYF. The CDR3 DNA sequence: TGTGCCAGCAGTTCCCGGGAGTTGGTACAAGAGACCCAGTACTTC. V is TRBV7-8 and J is TRBJ2-5, with D possibly TRBD2 on 6 matching bases. This CDR3 comprises 15 residues. Deletions cut 6 bases from V and 2 bases from J, with 16 bases between. Germline assignment: CDR1 SGHVS and CDR2 FQNEAQ.

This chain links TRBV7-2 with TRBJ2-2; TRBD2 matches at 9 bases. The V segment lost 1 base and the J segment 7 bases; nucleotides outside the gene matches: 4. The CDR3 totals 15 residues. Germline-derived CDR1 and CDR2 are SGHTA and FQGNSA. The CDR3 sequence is CASSLVIAGDGELFF. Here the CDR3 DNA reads TGTGCCAGCAGCTTAGTAATAGCGGGAGACGGGGAGCTGTTTTTT. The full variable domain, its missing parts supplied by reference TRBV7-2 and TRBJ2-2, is GAGVSQSPSNKVTEKGKDVELRCDPISGHTALYWYRQSLGQGLEFLIYFQGNSAPDKSGLPSDRFSAERTGGSVSTLTIQRTQQEDSAVYLCASSLVIAGDGELFFGEGSRLTVL.

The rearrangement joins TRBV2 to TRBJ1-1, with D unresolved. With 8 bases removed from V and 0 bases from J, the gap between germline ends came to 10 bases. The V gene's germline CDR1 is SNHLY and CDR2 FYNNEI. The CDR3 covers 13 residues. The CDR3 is CASWIGLNTEAFF. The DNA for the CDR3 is TGTGCCAGCTGGATTGGGCTGAACACTGAAGCTTTCTTT.

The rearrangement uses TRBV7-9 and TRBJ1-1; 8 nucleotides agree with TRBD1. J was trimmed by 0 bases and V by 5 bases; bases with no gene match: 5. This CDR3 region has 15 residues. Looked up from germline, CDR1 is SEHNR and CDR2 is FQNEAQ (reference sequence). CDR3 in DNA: TGTGCCAGCAGCCCTGGACAGGGAGTGAACACTGAAGCTTTCTTT. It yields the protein CASSPGQGVNTEAFF.

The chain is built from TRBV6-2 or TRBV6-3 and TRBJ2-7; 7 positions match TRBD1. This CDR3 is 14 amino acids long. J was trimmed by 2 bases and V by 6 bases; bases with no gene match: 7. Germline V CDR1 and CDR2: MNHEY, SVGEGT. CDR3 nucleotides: TGTGCCAGCAGCGACGCCGGGACAGCCTACGAGCAGTACTTC. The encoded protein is CASSDAGTAYEQYF.

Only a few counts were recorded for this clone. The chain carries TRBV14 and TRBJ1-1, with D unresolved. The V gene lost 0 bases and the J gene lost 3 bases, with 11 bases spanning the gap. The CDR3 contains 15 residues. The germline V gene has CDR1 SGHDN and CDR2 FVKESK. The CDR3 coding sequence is TGTGCCAGCAGCCAAGATATTGGCGGCTACACTGAAGCTTTCTTT. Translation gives CASSQDIGGYTEAFF.

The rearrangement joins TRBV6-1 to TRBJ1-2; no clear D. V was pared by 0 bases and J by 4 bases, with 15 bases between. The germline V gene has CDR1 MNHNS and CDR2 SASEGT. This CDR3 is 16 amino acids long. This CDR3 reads CASSEAHSVGSYGYTF. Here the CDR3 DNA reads TGTGCCAGCAGTGAAGCGCATTCCGTCGGTAGCTATGGCTACACCTTC.

The chain's CDR3 is CASSLYGTSGANTGELFF. CDR3 bases: TGCGCCAGCAGCCTCTATGGGACTAGCGGGGCGAACACCGGGGAGCTGTTTTTT. J is TRBJ2-2 and V is TRBV4-3; 13 bases agree with TRBD2. CDR1 is LGHNA, CDR2 YSLEER, per germline. V dropped 4 bases and J dropped 0; count of bases not matched to a gene: 5. The CDR3 has 18 residues.

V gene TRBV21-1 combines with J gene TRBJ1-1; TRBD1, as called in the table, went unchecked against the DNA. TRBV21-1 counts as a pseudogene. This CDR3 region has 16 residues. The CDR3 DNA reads TGTGCCAGCAGCAACTTGGGCAGGGGGCGCGGGACTGAAGCTTTCTTT. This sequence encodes CASSNLGRGRGTEAFF.

CDR3 sequence (DNA): TGTGCCACCAGTGACGCCGGGACAGACCACACTGAAGCTTTCTTT. Translation: CATSDAGTDHTEAFF. The chain is built from TRBV24-1 and TRBJ1-1, with TRBD1 identical over 7 bases. Germline V gives CDR1 KGHDR, CDR2 SFDVKD. CDR3 length: 15 residues. The junction had 7 bases not matched to a gene; V was cut back by 4 bases and J by 3 bases.

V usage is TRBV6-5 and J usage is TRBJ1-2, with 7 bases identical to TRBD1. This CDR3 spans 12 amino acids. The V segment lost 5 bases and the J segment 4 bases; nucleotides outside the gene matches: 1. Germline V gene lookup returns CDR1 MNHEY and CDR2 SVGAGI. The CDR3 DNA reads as TGTGCCAGCAGTCGGACAGGCTATGGCTACACCTTC. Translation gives CASSRTGYGYTF.

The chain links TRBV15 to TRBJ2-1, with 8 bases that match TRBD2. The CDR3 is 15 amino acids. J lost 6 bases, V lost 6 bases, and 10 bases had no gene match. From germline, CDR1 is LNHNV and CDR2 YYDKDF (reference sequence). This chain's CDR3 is CATRGQLAEFNEQFF. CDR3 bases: TGTGCCACCAGAGGGCAACTAGCGGAATTCAATGAGCAGTTCTTC. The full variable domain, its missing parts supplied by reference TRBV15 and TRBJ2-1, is DAMVIQNPRYQVTQFGKPVTLSCSQTLNHNVMYWYQQKSSQAPKLLFHYYDKDFNNEADTPDNFQSRRPNTSFCFLDIRSPGLGDTAMYLCATRGQLAEFNEQFFGPGTRLTVL.

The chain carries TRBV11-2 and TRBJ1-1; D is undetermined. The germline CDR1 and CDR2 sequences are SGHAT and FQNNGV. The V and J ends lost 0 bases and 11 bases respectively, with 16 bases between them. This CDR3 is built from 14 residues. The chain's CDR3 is CASSLDLYQSAAFF. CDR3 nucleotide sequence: TGTGCCAGCAGCTTAGATCTGTATCAGTCAGCGGCTTTCTTT.

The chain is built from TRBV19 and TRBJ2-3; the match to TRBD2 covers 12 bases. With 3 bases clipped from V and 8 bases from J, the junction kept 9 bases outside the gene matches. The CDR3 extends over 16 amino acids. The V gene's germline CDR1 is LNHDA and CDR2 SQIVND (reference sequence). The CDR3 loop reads CASSIEPTSGRGTQYF. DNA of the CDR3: TGTGCCAGTAGTATCGAGCCGACTAGCGGGAGAGGTACGCAGTATTTT.

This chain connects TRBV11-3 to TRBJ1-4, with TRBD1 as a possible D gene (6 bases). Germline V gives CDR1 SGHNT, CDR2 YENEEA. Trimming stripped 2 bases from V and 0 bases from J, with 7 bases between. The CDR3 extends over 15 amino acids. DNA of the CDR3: TGTGCCAGCAGCTTAAGGACAGCAACTAATGAAAAACTGTTTTTT. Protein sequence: CASSLRTATNEKLFF.

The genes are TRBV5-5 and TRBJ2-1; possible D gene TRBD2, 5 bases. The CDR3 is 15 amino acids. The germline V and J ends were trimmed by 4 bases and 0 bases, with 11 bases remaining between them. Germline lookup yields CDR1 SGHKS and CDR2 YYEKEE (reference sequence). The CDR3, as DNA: TGTGCCAGCAGCCACGACTACGTCTCCTACAATGAGCAGTTCTTC. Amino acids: CASSHDYVSYNEQFF.